This TCR beta chain was identified during a study of ipilimumab plus nivolumab after autologous stem cell transplantation. Sequenced by immunoSEQ multiplex PCR; TCRdb stores in-frame clones only, minus some. The sample records around 20,000 clones, over 65% being singletons. Starting 14 to 28 days after autologous transplant, ipilimumab 1 mg/kg was given. Findings and limits, study-wide: Authors suggest TCR repertoire, Treg phenotype and gut microbiota support further study.

With V trimmed by 6 bases and J by 2 bases, 8 bases remained unmatched. The CDR3 is 15 residues long. The V gene's germline CDR1 is SGHAT and CDR2 FQNNGV. This clone came up a few times. Its cognate antigen is unknown. This sequence joins TRBV11-2 and TRBJ2-7; 9 nucleotides agree with TRBD2. The source is a male donor with diffuse large B-cell lymphoma. The sample was PBMCs, taken in a trial of ipilimumab plus nivolumab as post-transplant consolidation. This CDR3 is CASRRPGTSTYEQYF. The CDR3 nucleotides are TGTGCCAGCAGGAGGCCCGGGACTAGCACCTACGAGCAGTACTTC.